Listed here are 8 T cell receptor beta chains from one sample, sequenced in a study of cytomegalovirus exposure and HLA in healthy donors. 60 Vbeta and 13 Jbeta primers were used in PCR. The assay was immunoSEQ multiplex PCR, and TCRdb's table has in-frame clones only and misses some. This repertoire shows some 95,000 clones, roughly 71% found once; its top ten account for approximately 15%. Sequenced: PBMCs. Receptors were obtained from a woman between 18 and 30 years old in good health and CMV-seropositive.

V and J are TRBV30 and TRBJ2-7; D is perhaps TRBD1 (6 bases). Germline loops: CDR1 GTSNPN, CDR2 SVGIG (reference sequence). V lost 3 bases to trimming and J lost 7 bases, with 13 bases between them. The CDR3 contains 12 residues. CDR3 nucleotide sequence: TGTGCCTGGAGGGACAGACTCAGAGAGCAGTACTTC. This translates into CAWRDRLREQYF.

In this sample, this clone turned up a few times. This chain links TRBV7-3 with TRBJ1-1, with a weak D call TRBD1 (6 bases). The V end lost 5 bases, the J end lost 1 base, and 8 bases lay between the germline ends. CDR1 and CDR2 from the germline V gene are SGHTA and FQGTGA. The CDR3 is 13 residues long. Written as DNA, the CDR3 is TGTGCCAGCAGCGTGACAGGGAACACTGAAGCTTTCTTT. Amino acid sequence: CASSVTGNTEAFF.

This clone appeared once. Written as DNA, the CDR3 is TGTGCCAGCAGTTACTCGAGAGGACAGGGGGCGCATAGCCTCCACTTT. The encoded protein is CASSYSRGQGAHSLHF. This chain joins TRBV6-5 and TRBJ1-6; 11 nucleotides line up with TRBD1. CDR3 length equals 16 residues. Germline V gene sequence: CDR1 MNHEY, CDR2 SVGAGI. With 0 bases clipped from V and 15 bases from J, the junction kept 10 bases outside the gene matches.

This clone came up a few times. The rearrangement uses TRBV28 and TRBJ1-2; 8 nucleotides agree with TRBD1. V was pared by 6 bases and J by 7 bases, with 4 bases of the junction left unmatched. This CDR3 is 12 amino acids long. Germline V gene lookup returns CDR1 MDHEN and CDR2 SYDVKM. This chain's CDR3 is CASSRDRGGYTF. CDR3 in DNA: TGTGCCAGCAGCCGAGACAGGGGTGGCTACACCTTC.

This sequence joins TRBV7-2 and TRBJ2-1; D not certain. The CDR3 runs to 13 residues. The ends were cut back, 1 base at V and 7 bases at J, with 8 bases in the middle. Germline assignment: CDR1 SGHTA and CDR2 FQGNSA. CDR3 nucleotides: TGTGCCAGCAGCTTAGAACCACTGAATGAGCAGTTCTTC. Its translation: CASSLEPLNEQFF.

Comment on this clone: The germline gene is not matched at one end of the junction; a read error may be the cause. V is TRBV7-7 and J is TRBJ2-3; 7 bases align to TRBD2. The CDR3 is made up of 14 amino acids. Germline V gene lookup returns CDR1 SSHAT and CDR2 FNYEAQ (reference sequence). The CDR3 nucleotides read TGTGCTAGCAGCTTCGGCCTAGCGGCCGATACGCAGTATTTT. Protein product: CASSFGLAADTQYF.

CDR3 residues: CATSEFATVNYGYTF. The DNA of the CDR3 is TGTGCCACCTCGGAGTTTGCGACAGTGAACTATGGCTACACCTTC. The chain links TRBV19 to TRBJ1-2, with D perhaps TRBD1 (5 bases). The CDR3 has 15 residues. Germline assignment: CDR1 LNHDA and CDR2 SQIVND (reference sequence). The V end lost 10 bases, the J end lost 2 bases, and 20 bases lay between the germline ends.

This chain connects TRBV4-2 to TRBJ2-3, with TRBD2 as a possible D gene (5 bases). The CDR3 totals 13 residues. V lost 4 bases, J lost 2 bases, and 7 bases lay in between. Germline V gene data show CDR1 as LGHNA and CDR2 as YNFKEQ. The CDR3 protein is CASSPGITDTQYF. The CDR3 DNA reads as TGTGCCAGCAGCCCCGGGATCACAGATACGCAGTATTTT.